Listed below are T cell receptor beta chains from one sample, sequenced in a study of Siglec-9 on CD8 T cells in melanoma. Method: immunoSEQ multiplex PCR; TCRdb's copy keeps in-frame clones and lacks some. The sample has about 30,000 clones, roughly 80% seen once. The sequenced material came from Siglec-9- CD8+ T cells sorted from blood. All receptors derive from a human donor in good health. Each CDR3 is given without its conserved first and last residue.

v_gene	j_gene	CDR3aa
TRBV19	TRBJ1-5	ASSISRRDRAQPQH
TRBV12-5	TRBJ1-2	ASGLDTGADGGYT
TRBV9	TRBJ1-6	ASSVGKSGSLH
TRBV6-1	TRBJ2-1	ASISSGQF
TRBV15	TRBJ2-3	ATSRDMPDTQY
TRBV19	TRBJ2-1	ASSQSSYNEQF
TRBV7-9	TRBJ1-5	ASSSPAINQPQH
TRBV13	TRBJ2-2	ASSLAGENTGELF
TRBV27	TRBJ2-1	ASSFKGPRRNEQF
TRBV29-1	TRBJ2-2	SAAARAGGASTTGELF
TRBV5-8	TRBJ2-7	ASSGLAWDRPTYEQY
TRBV4-1	TRBJ2-3	ASSQDSAGGPDTDTQY
TRBV4-1	TRBJ2-1	ASSQQLIIRGQGYNEQF
TRBV10-3	TRBJ2-3	AISDTGTVDTQY
TRBV6-4	TRBJ2-3	ASETSGISTDTQY
TRBV9	TRBJ1-6	ASSGTGTGGSPLH
TRBV10-3	TRBJ1-1	AISADRASTEAF
TRBV4-1	TRBJ1-1	ASSQGAGIFTEAF
TRBV4-1	TRBJ2-7	ASSQAWDGFSYEQY
TRBV4-1	TRBJ1-2	ASSPQDLNYGYT
TRBV25-1	TRBJ1-1	ASSDSHGPGEAF
TRBV14	TRBJ1-1	ASSPGGSEAF
TRBV4-1	TRBJ2-1	ASSQEGYEQF
TRBV2	TRBJ2-5	ASSGREMREGILKETQY
TRBV27	TRBJ1-6	ASSRVGDRGSPLH
TRBV2	TRBJ2-5	ASSGDSRQETQY
TRBV4-1	TRBJ1-1	ASSQDRGLTEAF
TRBV18	TRBJ1-1	ASSLGQGAEAF
TRBV7-9	TRBJ1-5	ASSLGDQPQH
TRBV27	TRBJ2-1	ASSDGLAGLNEQF
TRBV25-1	TRBJ2-7	ASSDRRDTSYYEQY
TRBV5-5	TRBJ1-6	ASSLGGNSPLH
TRBV10-1	TRBJ1-1	ASRVNTEAF
TRBV19	TRBJ2-1	AAAGGLEQF
TRBV9	TRBJ2-7	ASSVGSGGSYEQY
TRBV25-1	TRBJ2-1	ASSAGQGAEQF
TRBV19	TRBJ1-1	ASSIRGGHQNTEAF
TRBV29-1	TRBJ2-1	SVEGHRGWNEQF
TRBV27	TRBJ2-1	ASSLIPEGQGQYNEQF
TRBV10-2	TRBJ1-3	ATGDRSGNTIY
TRBV6-1	TRBJ2-5	ASSPKTGVQETQY
TRBV29-1	TRBJ2-7	SVLGQSAEQY
TRBV19	TRBJ1-2	ASSFSRGYT